What follows is one T cell receptor (beta chain) and its context. CDR1 and CDR2 (germline): LGHDT, YNNKEL (reference sequence). The CDR3 totals 13 residues. V gave up 0 bases and J gave up 10 bases, with 10 bases separating them. These data are taken from a study of blood T cell repertoires in COVID-19. Study-level background: Whether acute or convalescent, the COVID-19 samples came from the United States, Italy and Spain. T cells, B-cell-depleted T cells, or PBMCs provided the cDNA or gDNA that served as material.

In the original processing: Reference gene primer amplification yielded estimated nucleated cell counts. Some clones are missing from TCRdb's copy, which holds only in-frame ones; the method was immunoSEQ multiplex PCR. The DNA was the basis for D and trimming; V, J and clone size are from that table. The sample lists 380,000 or so clones; 89% were seen once. The sample taken for sequencing was peripheral blood. V usage is TRBV3-1 (or the pseudogene TRBV3-2) and J usage is TRBJ2-1; D is unclear. The receptor was derived from a man aged 40-55 years with acute or convalescent COVID-19. CDR3 sequence: CASSQDQISEQFF. DNA for the CDR3: TGTGCCAGCAGCCAAGATCAAATTTCCGAGCAGTTCTTC.